These 5 T cell receptor beta chains were sequenced from one sample in a study of shared clonotypes between healthy human individuals. Method: immunoSEQ multiplex PCR; TCRdb's copy keeps in-frame clones and lacks some. Of roughly 2.1 million clones in the sample, about 93% were seen once. CD45RO-negative cells were positively selected for CCR7, leaving out terminally differentiated effector memory CD45RA+ cells. Sequencing was carried out using naive CD8+ T cells from PBMCs. The receptors shown here come from a man aged 18 to 29 in good health. Some clones in this sample may be carry-over from other donors' samples.

This chain uses TRBV27 with TRBJ2-4; a weak D match, TRBD1 (5 bases). Germline V lookup: CDR1 MNHEY, CDR2 SMNVEV (reference sequence). The V end was cut by 4 bases, the J end by 6 bases, with 10 bases between. The CDR3 length is 13 residues. The CDR3 here is CASSYQGLNIQYF. The CDR3 region has the DNA TGTGCCAGCAGTTACCAGGGATTAAACATTCAGTACTTC.

CDR3 residues: CSVIGLAKNIQYF. DNA of the CDR3: TGCAGCGTTATAGGACTAGCCAAAAACATTCAGTACTTC. The rearrangement links TRBV29-1 to TRBJ2-4, with D possibly TRBD2 on 5 matching bases. V lost 5 bases and J 0 bases, leaving 8 bases between the germline ends. The CDR3 is 13 residues long. Germline CDR1 and CDR2: SQVTM and ANQGSEA.

The chain has TRBV11-2 and TRBJ2-7, with 8 positions matching TRBD2. In germline, CDR1 is SGHAT, CDR2 FQNNGV. Trimming removed 3 bases from V and 7 bases from J; junction bases left unmatched: 17. The length of the CDR3 is 17 residues. As DNA, the CDR3 is TGTGCCAGCAGCTTCTCGACTAGTGCGGGAGGCTTACGTGAGCAGTACTTC. Translation gives CASSFSTSAGGLREQYF.

This chain links TRBV10-3 with TRBJ1-1; D remains ambiguous. The CDR3 totals 13 residues. Looked up from germline, CDR1 is ENHRY and CDR2 is SYGVKD. CDR3 sequence: CAAQGLLNTEAFF. DNA for the CDR3: TGTGCGGCCCAAGGCCTCCTCAACACTGAAGCTTTCTTT.

The chain is built from TRBV7-2 and TRBJ2-3, with D uncertain. The CDR3 consists of 14 residues. CDR1 is SGHTA and CDR2 is FQGNSA in the germline V gene. With 8 bases removed from V and 4 bases from J, the gap between germline ends came to 16 bases. CDR3 region: CASRLGFGADTQYF. The CDR3 DNA is TGTGCCAGCCGGTTGGGGTTTGGGGCAGATACGCAGTATTTT.